These 6 T cell receptor beta chains came from one sample sequenced in a study of cytotoxic CD8 clonotypes in ibrutinib-treated CLL. Assay: immunoSEQ multiplex PCR; the TCRdb copy retains only in-frame clones and omits some. The sample has around 310,000 clones, about 80% seen once. The sequencing used PBMCs, collected before ibrutinib treatment. The receptors derive from a human donor with chronic lymphocytic leukemia.

The rearrangement joins TRBV19 to TRBJ1-1; D gene uncertain. Trimming left V 6 bases short and J 0 bases short, with 11 bases between. CDR3 length equals 14 residues. Germline values: CDR1 LNHDA, CDR2 SQIVND (reference sequence). CDR3 DNA: TGTGCCAGTAGCTCCTCAGGTGTGAACACTGAAGCTTTCTTT. As protein: CASSSSGVNTEAFF. Based on the CDR3 plus reference TRBV19 and TRBJ1-1, the full variable domain is DGGITQSPKYLFRKEGQNVTLSCEQNLNHDAMYWYRQDPGQGLRLIYYSQIVNDFQKGDIAEGYSVSREKKESFPLTVTSAQKNPTAFYLCASSSSGVNTEAFFGQGTRLTVV.

The CDR3, as DNA: TGTGCCACCAAGGGACAGGGGGCCACTAACTATGGCTACACCTTC. As protein: CATKGQGATNYGYTF. The V and J genes are TRBV10-3 and TRBJ1-2, with 12 bases matching TRBD1. This CDR3 spans 15 amino acids. Trimming at V came to 10 bases and at J to 0 bases, leaving 6 bases not matched to a gene. CDR1 and CDR2 (germline): ENHRY, SYGVKD.

This chain joins TRBV27 and TRBJ2-3, with TRBD2 as a possible D gene (5 bases). There are 11 residues in the CDR3. With 8 bases removed from V and 8 bases from J, the gap between germline ends came to 11 bases. The germline V gene encodes CDR1 MNHEY and CDR2 SMNVEV (reference sequence). The CDR3 is CASRTARTQYF. The CDR3 DNA reads as TGTGCCAGCCGGACTGCCCGTACGCAGTATTTT.

The chain employs TRBV18 and TRBJ2-5, with 9 bases lining up with TRBD1. The CDR3 consists of 14 residues. J lost 2 bases, V lost 3 bases, and 1 base had no gene match. The germline CDR1 and CDR2 sequences are KGHSH and LQKENI. This CDR3 is CASSPTGGQETQYF. CDR3 DNA: TGTGCCAGCTCACCGACAGGGGGTCAAGAGACCCAGTACTTC.

This chain joins TRBV7-3 and TRBJ2-7; 9 bases map to TRBD1. The CDR3 consists of 14 residues. J lost 3 bases, V lost 4 bases, and 4 bases had no gene match. The germline CDR1 and CDR2 sequences are SGHTA and FQGTGA. CDR3 nucleotide sequence: TGTGCCAGCAGCTCTGGGACAGGGTACTACGAGCAGTACTTC. This sequence encodes CASSSGTGYYEQYF.

This clone has only a few counts. The genes are TRBV4-1 and TRBJ2-1; 7 bases match TRBD2. Per the germline V gene, CDR1 is MGHRA and CDR2 is YSYEKL. J lost 10 bases, V lost 4 bases, and 7 bases had no gene match. The CDR3 runs to 13 residues. In DNA form, the CDR3 reads TGCGCCAGCAGCCGATCCTCGGGACTAGAGCAGTTCTTC. It encodes CASSRSSGLEQFF.